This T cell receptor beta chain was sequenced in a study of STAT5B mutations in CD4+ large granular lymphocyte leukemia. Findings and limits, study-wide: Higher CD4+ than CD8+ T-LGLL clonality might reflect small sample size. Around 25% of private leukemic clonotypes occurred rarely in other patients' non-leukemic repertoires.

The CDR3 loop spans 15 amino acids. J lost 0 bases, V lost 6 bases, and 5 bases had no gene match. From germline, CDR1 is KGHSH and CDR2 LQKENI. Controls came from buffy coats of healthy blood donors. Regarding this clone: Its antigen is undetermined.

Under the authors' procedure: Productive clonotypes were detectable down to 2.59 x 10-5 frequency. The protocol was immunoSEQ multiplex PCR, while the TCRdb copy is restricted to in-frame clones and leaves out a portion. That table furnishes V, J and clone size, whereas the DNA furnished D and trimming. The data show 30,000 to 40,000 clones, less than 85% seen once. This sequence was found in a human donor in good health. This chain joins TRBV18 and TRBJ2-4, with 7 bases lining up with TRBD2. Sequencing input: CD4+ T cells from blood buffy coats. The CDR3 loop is CASSPGGGAKNIQYF. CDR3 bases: TGTGCCAGCTCCCCTGGGGGGGGAGCCAAAAACATTCAGTACTTC. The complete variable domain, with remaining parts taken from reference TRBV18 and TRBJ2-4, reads NAGVMQNPRHLVRRRGQEARLRCSPMKGHSHVYWYRQLPEEGLKFMVYLQKENIIDESGMPKERFSAEFPKEGPSILRIQQVVRGDSAAYFCASSPGGGAKNIQYFGAGTRLSVL.